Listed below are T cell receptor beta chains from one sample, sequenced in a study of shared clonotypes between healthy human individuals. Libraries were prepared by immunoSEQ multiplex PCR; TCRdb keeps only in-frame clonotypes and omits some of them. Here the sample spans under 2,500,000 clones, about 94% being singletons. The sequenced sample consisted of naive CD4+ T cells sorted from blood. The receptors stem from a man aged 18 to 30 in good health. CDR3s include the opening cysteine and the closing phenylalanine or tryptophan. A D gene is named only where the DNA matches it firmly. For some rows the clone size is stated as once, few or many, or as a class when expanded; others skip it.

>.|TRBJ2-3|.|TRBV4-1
CASSQVADDTDTQYF
TGCGCCAGCAGCCAAGTAGCAGATGACACAGATACGCAGTATTTT
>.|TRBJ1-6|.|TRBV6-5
CASKAGSSNSPLHF
TGTGCCAGCAAGGCGGGCAGCTCTAATTCACCCCTCCACTTT
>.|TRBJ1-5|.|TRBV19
CASSTDRQGNQPQHF
TGTGCCAGTAGTACGGACAGACAGGGCAATCAGCCCCAGCATTTT
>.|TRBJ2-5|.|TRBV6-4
CASSDPTGPQETQYF
TGTGCCAGCAGTGACCCAACGGGGCCTCAAGAGACCCAGTACTTC
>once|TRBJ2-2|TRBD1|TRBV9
CASSPRGQGATGELFF
TGTGCCAGCAGCCCTCGGGGACAGGGGGCCACCGGGGAGCTGTTTTTT
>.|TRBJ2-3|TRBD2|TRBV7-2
CASSSLAGGPTDTQYF
TGTGCCAGCAGCTCGTTAGCGGGAGGCCCCACAGATACGCAGTATTTT
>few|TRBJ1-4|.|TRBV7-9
CASSLSGGLEKLFF
TGTGCCAGCAGCCTAAGCGGGGGACTCGAAAAACTGTTTTTT
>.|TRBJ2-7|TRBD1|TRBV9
CASSVSAGGEQYF
TGTGCCAGCAGCGTATCCGCAGGGGGCGAGCAGTACTTC
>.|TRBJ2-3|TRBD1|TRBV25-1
CASSHTGDYTDTQYF
TGTGCCAGCAGTCATACAGGGGATTACACAGATACGCAGTATTTT
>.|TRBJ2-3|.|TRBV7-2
CASSFGADTDTQYF
TGTGCCAGCAGCTTCGGAGCGGACACAGATACGCAGTATTTT
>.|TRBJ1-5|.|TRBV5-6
CASSQYKGQPQHF
TGTGCCAGCAGCCAGTACAAGGGACAGCCCCAGCATTTT
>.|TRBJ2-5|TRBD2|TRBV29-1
CSVGGTSGQETQYF
TGCAGCGTTGGAGGGACTAGCGGACAAGAGACCCAGTACTTC
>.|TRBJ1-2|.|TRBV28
CASSTLNYGYTF
TGTGCCAGCAGTACCCTTAACTATGGCTACACCTTC
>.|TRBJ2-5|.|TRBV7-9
CASSRRGGPQETQYF
TGTGCCAGCAGCCGTCGAGGGGGACCCCAAGAGACCCAGTACTTC
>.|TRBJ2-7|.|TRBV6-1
CASISSYEQYF
TGTGCCAGCATTAGCTCCTACGAGCAGTACTTC
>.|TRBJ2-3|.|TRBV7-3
CASSLFRAKGDTQYF
TGTGCCAGCAGCTTATTCAGGGCTAAGGGGGATACGCAGTATTTT
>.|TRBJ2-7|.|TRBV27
CASSLKDRPSYEQYF
TGTGCCAGCAGTTTAAAAGACAGGCCCTCCTACGAGCAGTACTTC
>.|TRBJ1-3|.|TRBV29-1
CSVESGLENTIYF
TGCAGCGTTGAATCGGGTCTAGAAAACACCATATATTTT
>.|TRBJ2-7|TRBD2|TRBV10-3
CAISDRTSGREAYEQYF
TGTGCCATCAGTGACCGGACTAGCGGGAGGGAAGCCTACGAGCAGTACTTC
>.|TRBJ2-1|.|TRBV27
CASSLGGPYNEQFF
TGTGCCAGCAGTTTGGGGGGCCCTTACAATGAGCAGTTCTTC
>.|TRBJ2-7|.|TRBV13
CASSPPEGSHEQYF
TGTGCCAGCAGCCCCCCTGAGGGATCCCACGAGCAGTACTTC
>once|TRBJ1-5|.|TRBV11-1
CASSFDGRTGQHF
TGTGCCAGCAGCTTCGACGGTAGAACAGGGCAGCATTTT
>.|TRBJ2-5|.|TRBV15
CATSRDLGGAQETQYF
TGTGCCACCAGCAGAGACCTGGGGGGGGCCCAAGAGACCCAGTACTTC
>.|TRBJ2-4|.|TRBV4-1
CASSQGGKGKNIQYF
TGCGCCAGCAGCCAAGGCGGAAAAGGGAAAAACATTCAGTACTTC
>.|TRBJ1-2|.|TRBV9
CASSVGVGPGYTF
TGTGCCAGCAGCGTAGGTGTAGGCCCTGGCTACACCTTC